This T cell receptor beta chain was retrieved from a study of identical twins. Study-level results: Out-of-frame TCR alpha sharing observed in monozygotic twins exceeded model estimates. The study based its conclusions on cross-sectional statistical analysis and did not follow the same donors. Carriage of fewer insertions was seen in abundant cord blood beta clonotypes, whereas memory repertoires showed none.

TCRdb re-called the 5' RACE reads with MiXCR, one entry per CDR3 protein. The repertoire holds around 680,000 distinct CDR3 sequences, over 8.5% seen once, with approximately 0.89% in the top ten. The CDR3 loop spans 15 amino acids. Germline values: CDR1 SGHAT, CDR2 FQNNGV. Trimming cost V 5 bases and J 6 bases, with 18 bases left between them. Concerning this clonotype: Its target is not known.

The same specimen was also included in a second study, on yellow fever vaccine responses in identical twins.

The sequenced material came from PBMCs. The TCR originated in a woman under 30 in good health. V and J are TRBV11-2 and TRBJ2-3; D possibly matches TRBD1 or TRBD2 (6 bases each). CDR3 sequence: CASSKTGAGMDTQYF. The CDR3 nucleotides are TGTGCCAGCAGCAAGACGGGGGCGGGAATGGATACGCAGTATTTT. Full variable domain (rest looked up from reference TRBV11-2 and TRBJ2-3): EAGVAQSPRYKIIEKRQSVAFWCNPISGHATLYWYQQILGQGPKLLIQFQNNGVVDDSQLPKDRFSAERLKGVDSTLKIQPAKLEDSAVYLCASSKTGAGMDTQYFGPGTRLTVL.